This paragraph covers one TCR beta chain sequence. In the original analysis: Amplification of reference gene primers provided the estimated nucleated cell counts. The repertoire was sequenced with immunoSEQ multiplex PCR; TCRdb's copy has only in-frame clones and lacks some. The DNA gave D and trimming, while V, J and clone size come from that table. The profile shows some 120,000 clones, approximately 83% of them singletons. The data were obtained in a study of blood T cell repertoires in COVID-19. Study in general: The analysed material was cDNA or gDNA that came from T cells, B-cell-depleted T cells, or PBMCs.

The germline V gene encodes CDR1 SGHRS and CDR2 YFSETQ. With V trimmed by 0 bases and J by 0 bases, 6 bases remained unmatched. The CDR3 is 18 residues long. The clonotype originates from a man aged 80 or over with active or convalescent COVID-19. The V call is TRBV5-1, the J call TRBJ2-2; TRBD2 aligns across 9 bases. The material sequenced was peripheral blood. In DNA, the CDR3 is TGCGCCAGCAGCTTGGGTGCGGGAGGGCCCACGAACACCGGGGAGCTGTTTTTT. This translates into CASSLGAGGPTNTGELFF.